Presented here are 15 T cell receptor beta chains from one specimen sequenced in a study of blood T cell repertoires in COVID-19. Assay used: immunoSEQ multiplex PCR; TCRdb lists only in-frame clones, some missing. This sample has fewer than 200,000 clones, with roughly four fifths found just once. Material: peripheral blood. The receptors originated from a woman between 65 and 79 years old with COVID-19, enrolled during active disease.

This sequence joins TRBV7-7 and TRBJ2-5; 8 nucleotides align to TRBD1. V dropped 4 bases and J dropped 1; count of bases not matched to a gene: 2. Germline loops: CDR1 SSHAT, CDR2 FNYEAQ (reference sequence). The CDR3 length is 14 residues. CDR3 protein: CASSSTGAQETQYF. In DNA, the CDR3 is TGTGCCAGCAGCTCGACAGGGGCCCAAGAGACCCAGTACTTC.

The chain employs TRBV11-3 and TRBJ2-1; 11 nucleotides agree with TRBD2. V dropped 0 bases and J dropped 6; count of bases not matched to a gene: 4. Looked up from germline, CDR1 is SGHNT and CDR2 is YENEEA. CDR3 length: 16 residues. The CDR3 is CASSLEASGRTNEQFF. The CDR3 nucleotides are TGTGCCAGCAGCTTAGAGGCTAGCGGGAGGACCAATGAGCAGTTCTTC. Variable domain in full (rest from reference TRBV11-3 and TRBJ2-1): EAGVVQSPRYKIIEKKQPVAFWCNPISGHNTLYWYLQNLGQGPELLIRYENEEAVDDSQLPKDRFSAERLKGVDSTLKIQPAELGDSAVYLCASSLEASGRTNEQFFGPGTRLTVL.

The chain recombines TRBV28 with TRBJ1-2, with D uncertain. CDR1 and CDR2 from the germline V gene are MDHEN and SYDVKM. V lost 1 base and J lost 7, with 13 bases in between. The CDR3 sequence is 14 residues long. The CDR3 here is CASSLYSQAFGYTF. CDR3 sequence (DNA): TGTGCCAGCAGTTTATATTCCCAGGCGTTTGGCTACACCTTC.

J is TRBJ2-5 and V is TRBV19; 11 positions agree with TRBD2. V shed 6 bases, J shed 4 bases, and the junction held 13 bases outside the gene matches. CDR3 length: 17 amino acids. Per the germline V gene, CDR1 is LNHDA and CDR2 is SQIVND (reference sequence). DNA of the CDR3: TGTGCCAGTAGGGGTAGCGGGAGGGCCGATCTGAGAGAGACCCAGTACTTC. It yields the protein CASRGSGRADLRETQYF.

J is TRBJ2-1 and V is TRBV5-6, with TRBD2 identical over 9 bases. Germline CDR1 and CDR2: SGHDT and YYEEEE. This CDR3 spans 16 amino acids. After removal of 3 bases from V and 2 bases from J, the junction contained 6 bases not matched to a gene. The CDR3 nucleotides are TGTGCCAGCAGCTGGTTAGCGGGGGAAGCCTACAATGAGCAGTTCTTC. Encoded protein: CASSWLAGEAYNEQFF.

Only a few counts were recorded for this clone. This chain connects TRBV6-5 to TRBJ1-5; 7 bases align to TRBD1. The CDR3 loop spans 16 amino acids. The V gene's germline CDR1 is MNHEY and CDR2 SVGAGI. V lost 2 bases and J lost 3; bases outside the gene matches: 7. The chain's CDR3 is CASSYRWTGVNQPQHF. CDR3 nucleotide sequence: TGTGCCAGCAGTTACCGTTGGACAGGCGTCAATCAGCCCCAGCATTTT.

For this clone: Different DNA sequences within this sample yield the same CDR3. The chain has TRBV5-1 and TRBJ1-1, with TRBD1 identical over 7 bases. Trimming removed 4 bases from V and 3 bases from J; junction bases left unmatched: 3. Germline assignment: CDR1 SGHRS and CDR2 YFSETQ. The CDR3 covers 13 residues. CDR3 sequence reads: CASSPTGDTEAFF. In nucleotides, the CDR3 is TGCGCCAGCAGCCCTACAGGGGACACTGAAGCTTTCTTT.

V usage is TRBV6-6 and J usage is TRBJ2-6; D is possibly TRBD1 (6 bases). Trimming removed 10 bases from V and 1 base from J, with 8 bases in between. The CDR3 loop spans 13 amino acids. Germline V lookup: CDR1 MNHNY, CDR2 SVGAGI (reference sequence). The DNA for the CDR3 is TGTGCCACCCAGGGGTCTGGGGCCAACGTCCTGACTTTC. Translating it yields CATQGSGANVLTF.

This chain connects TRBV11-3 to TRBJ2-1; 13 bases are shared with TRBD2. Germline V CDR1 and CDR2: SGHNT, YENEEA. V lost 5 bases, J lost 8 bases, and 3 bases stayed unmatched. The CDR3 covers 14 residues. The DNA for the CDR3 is TGTGCCAGCAGCCGACTAGCGGGAGGTCATGAGCAGTTCTTC. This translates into CASSRLAGGHEQFF.

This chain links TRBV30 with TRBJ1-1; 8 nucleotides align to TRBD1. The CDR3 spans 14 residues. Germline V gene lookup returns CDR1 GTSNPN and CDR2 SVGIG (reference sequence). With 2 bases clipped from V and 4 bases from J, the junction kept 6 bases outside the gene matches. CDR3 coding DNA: TGTGCCTGGAGTTCACAGGGGGTAGGCACTGAAGCTTTCTTT. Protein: CAWSSQGVGTEAFF.

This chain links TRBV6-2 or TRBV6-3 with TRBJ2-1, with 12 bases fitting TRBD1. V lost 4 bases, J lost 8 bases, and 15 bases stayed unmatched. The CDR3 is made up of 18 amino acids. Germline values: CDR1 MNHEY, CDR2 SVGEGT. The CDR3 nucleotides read TGTGCCAGCAGTTCCGGGACAGGGGGCGTCCGTCTTTTGGATGAGCAGTTCTTC. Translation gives CASSSGTGGVRLLDEQFF.

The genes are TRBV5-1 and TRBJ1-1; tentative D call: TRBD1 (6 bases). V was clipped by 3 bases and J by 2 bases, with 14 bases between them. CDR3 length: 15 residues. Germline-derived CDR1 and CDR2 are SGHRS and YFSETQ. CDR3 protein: CASSSKGVSNTEAFF. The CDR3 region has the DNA TGCGCCAGCAGCTCGAAGGGGGTTAGTAACACTGAAGCTTTCTTT.

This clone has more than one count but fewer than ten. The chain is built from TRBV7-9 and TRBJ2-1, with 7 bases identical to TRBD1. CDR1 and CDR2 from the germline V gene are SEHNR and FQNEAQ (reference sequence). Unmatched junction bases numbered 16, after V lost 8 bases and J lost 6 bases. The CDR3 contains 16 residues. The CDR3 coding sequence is TGTGCCAGCGGACTGTCCGGACAGGATTCGGGCAATGAGCAGTTCTTC. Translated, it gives CASGLSGQDSGNEQFF. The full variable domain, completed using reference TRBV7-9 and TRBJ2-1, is DTGVSQNPRHKITKRGQNVTFRCDPISEHNRLYWYRQTLGQGPEFLTYFQNEAQLEKSRLLSDRFSAERPKGSFSTLEIQRTEQGDSAMYLCASGLSGQDSGNEQFFGPGTRLTVL.

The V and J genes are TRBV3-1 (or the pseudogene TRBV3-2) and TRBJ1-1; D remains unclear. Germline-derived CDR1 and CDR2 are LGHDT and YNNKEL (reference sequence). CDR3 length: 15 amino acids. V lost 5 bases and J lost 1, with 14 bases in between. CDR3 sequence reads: CASSSTSEPNTEAFF. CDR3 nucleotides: TGTGCCAGCAGCTCCACCAGCGAACCGAACACTGAAGCTTTCTTT.

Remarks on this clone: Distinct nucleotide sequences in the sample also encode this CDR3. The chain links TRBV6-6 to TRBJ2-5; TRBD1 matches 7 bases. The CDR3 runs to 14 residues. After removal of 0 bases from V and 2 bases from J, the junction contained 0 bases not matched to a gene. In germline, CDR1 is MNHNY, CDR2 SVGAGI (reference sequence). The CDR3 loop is CASSYSRGQETQYF. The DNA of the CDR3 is TGTGCCAGCAGTTACTCCAGGGGGCAAGAGACCCAGTACTTC.